This paragraph covers one TCR beta chain sequence. What this receptor recognizes is not known. Per-base qualities were not stored, and no clone one base away is much larger. The sample belongs to a study of blood T cell repertoires in COVID-19 (dated by TCRdb to the early 2020s). Regarding the research as a whole: The collaborator samples originated in the United States, Italy and Spain and spanned the acute and convalescent phases of COVID-19. The prospective study material was composed of cDNA or gDNA derived from T cells, B-cell-depleted T cells, or PBMCs. The dataset comprised deeply sampled blood TCRbeta repertoires from subjects exposed to, actively infected with, or recovered from COVID-19. The repertoires were released in a freely available public database intended as a resource for research on the immune response to SARS-CoV-2. Samples were obtained from the ongoing ImmuneRACE study (first 160 participants) and from some 1,300 subjects provided by 6 global collaborators. The sample metadata nearly always contained a de-identified subject ID, COVID-19 status, age in years and sex. HLA class I and class II types, where available, came from metadata supplied by the sample provider rather than from assay-based typing. Paper-wide results and their limitations: How much clinical and demographic metadata was included differed by source and by participant, and the metadata was provided uncurated.

The CDR3 contains 16 residues, cysteine and phenylalanine counted. The read is trimmed to its CDR3 DNA, 48 bases read in frame from base 1. The germline V gene encodes CDR1 SGHRS and CDR2 YFSETQ. Relative to germline, V is missing 2 bases and J is missing 2 bases, with 8 bases of the junction outside any gene match. TCRbeta CDR3 regions were amplified from genomic DNA by means of the immunoSEQ Assay, a bias-controlled multiplex PCR. The study's own analysis went as follows. Within the assay, amplification of reference gene primers was used to estimate how many nucleated cells each sample contained. To quantify the absolute abundance of each unique TCRbeta CDR3 rearrangement, sequence reads were collapsed and filtered. For each sample, productive Simpson clonality was calculated as the square root of Simpson's diversity index across productive rearrangements. TCRdb carries this immuneACCESS record with in-frame sequences only. Its versions omit some clonotypes, under half of them owing to an unresolved V gene in the studies checked, with the rest unexplained. That table supplies the V and J calls and clone size; D and trimming were determined from the DNA. The sample yields more than 250,000 clones; roughly 80% were counted once. Clones ranked in the top ten supply less than 5.5% of the sample.

Participants in the prospective study were aged roughly 18 to 100 years, lived in some 24 United States geographic areas, and enrolled through a virtual design. To assign participants to cohorts, the prospective study relied on clinical history that participants themselves reported in a screening survey and a study questionnaire. Exposed participants were defined as having been in contact with someone with a PCR-confirmed or clinician-diagnosed COVID-19 case within 2 weeks of study entry. Mobile phlebotomists in the prospective study collected whole blood, serum and a nasopharyngeal or oropharyngeal swab from every participant. Prospective study participants could optionally give additional blood draws and questionnaires over a 2-month period. Before DNA extraction, blood samples from the prospective study were shipped at room temperature or frozen.

The chain employs TRBV5-1 and TRBJ2-3; the junction holds 7 bases that match TRBD2. Sequenced sample: PBMCs or T cells enriched from blood (not recorded which). This TCR derives from a middle-aged man who had been exposed to COVID-19. The CDR3 in this case is CASSLYGGGTTDTQYF. Read as DNA, the sequence is TGCGCCAGCAGCTTATACGGGGGAGGGACCACAGATACGCAGTATTTT.